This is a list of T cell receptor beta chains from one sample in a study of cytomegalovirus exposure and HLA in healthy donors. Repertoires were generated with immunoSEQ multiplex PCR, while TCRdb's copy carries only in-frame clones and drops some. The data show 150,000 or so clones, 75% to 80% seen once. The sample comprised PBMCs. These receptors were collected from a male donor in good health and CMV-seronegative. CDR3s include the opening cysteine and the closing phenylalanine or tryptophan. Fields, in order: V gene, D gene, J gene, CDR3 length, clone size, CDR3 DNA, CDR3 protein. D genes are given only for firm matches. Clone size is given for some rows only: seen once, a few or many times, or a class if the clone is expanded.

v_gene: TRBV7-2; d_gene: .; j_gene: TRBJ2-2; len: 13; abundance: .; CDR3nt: TGTGCCAGCAGCGCCCGAGCGACCGGGGAGCTGTTTTTT; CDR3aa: CASSARATGELFF
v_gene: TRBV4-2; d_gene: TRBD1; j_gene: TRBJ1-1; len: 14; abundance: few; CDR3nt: TGTGCCAGCAGCCCGGGACAGGGGAACACTGAAGCTTTCTTT; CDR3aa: CASSPGQGNTEAFF
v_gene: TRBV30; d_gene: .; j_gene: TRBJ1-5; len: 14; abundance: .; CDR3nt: TGTGCCTGGAGTGTAATGGGGGCCGGTCAGCCCCAGCATTTT; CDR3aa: CAWSVMGAGQPQHF
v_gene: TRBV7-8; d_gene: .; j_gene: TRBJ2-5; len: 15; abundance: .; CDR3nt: TGTGCCAGCAGCCGCTACCTTAGCGGCGGGGAGACCCAGTACTTC; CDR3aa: CASSRYLSGGETQYF
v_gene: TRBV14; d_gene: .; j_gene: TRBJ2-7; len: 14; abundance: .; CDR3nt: TGTGCCAGCAGCCAAGTATCAGGGTCGGAAGAGCAGTACTTC; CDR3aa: CASSQVSGSEEQYF
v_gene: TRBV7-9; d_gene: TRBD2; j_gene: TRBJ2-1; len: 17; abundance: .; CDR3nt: TGTGCCAGCAGCCCCTATAGGGGCGGGAGGGACTACAATGAGCAGTTCTTC; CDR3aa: CASSPYRGGRDYNEQFF
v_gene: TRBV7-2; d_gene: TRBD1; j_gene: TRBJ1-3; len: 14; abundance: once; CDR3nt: TGTGCCAGCAGCAACCGACAGGGACGAAACACCATATATTTT; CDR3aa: CASSNRQGRNTIYF
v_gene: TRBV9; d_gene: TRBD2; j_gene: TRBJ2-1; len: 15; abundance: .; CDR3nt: TGTGCCAGCAGCGTAGGAACTAGCGGGGGTAATGAGCAGTTCTTC; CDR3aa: CASSVGTSGGNEQFF
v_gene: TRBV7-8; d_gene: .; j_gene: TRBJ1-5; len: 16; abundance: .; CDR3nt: TGTGCCAGCAGCCCTTCGTGGGGGGGAAGCAATCAGCCCCAGCATTTT; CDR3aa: CASSPSWGGSNQPQHF
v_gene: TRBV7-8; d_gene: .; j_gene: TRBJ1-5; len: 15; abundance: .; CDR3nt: TGTGCCAGCAGCCGACAATCGATAGCGGGTCAGCCCCAGCATTTT; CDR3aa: CASSRQSIAGQPQHF
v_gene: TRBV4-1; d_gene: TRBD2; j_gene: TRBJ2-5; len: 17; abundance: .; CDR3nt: TGCGCCAGCAGCAAAAGCCCTCAGCGGGAGGGCTTTGAGACCCAGTACTTC; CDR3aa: CASSKSPQREGFETQYF
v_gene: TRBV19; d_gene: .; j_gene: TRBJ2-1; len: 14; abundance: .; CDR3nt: TGTGCCAGTAGTATAGGGGCTAGCGCCGGTGAGCAGTTCTTC; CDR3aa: CASSIGASAGEQFF
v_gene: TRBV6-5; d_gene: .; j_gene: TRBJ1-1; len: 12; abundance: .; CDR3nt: TGTGCCAGCAGCCCAGGGGTGACCGAAGCTTTCTTT; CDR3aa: CASSPGVTEAFF
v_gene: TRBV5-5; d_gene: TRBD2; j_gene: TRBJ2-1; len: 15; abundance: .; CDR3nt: TGTGCCAGCAGCTCTAGGACTAGCGGAGGGGGTGAGCAGTTCTTC; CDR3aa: CASSSRTSGGGEQFF
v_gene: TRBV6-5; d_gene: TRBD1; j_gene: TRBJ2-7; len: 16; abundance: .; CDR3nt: TGTGCCAGCAGTTACACCGGACAGGGTGGAGGGTCCGAGCAGTACTTC; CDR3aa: CASSYTGQGGGSEQYF
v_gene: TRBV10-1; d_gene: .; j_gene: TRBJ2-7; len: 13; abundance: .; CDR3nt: TGCGCCAGCAGGGCGGGTCCTATAGGGGAGCAGTACTTC; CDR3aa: CASRAGPIGEQYF
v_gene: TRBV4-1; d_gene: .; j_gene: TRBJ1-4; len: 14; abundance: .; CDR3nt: TGCGCCAGCAGCCAAGTACAGGTCGGAGAAAAACTGTTTTTT; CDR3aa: CASSQVQVGEKLFF
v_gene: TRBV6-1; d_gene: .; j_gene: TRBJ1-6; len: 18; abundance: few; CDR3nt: TGTGCCAGCAGTGAAGTGGTGGGGGGGAGCTCCTATAATTCACCCCTCCACTTT; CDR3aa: CASSEVVGGSSYNSPLHF
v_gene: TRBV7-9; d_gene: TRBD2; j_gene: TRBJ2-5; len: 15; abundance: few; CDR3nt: TGTGCCAGCAGCCTTAGCGGGGGAAAAAAAGAGACCCAGTACTTC; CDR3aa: CASSLSGGKKETQYF
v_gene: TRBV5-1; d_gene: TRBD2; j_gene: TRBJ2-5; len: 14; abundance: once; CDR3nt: TGCGCCAGCAGAGGAGCGGGACCCCAAGAGACCCAGTACTTC; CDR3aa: CASRGAGPQETQYF
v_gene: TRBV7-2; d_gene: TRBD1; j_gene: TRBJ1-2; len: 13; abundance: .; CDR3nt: TGTGCCAGCAGCTTAGACAGGGGAAGTGGCTACACCTTC; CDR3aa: CASSLDRGSGYTF
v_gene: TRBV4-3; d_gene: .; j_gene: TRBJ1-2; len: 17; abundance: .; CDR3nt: TGCGCCAGCAGCCAAGCCTCTGACAGGCTGGGGAACTATGGCTACACCTTC; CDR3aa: CASSQASDRLGNYGYTF
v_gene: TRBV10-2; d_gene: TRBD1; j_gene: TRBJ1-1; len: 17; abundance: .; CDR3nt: TGCGCCAGCAGTGAAAGGGACAGATCCCTCATGAACACTGAAGCTTTCTTT; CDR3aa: CASSERDRSLMNTEAFF
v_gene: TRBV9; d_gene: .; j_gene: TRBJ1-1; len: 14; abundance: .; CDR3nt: TGTGCCAGCAGCGTCAATACAGTGAACACTGAAGCTTTCTTT; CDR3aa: CASSVNTVNTEAFF
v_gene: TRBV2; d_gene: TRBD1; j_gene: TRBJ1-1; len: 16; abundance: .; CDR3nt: TGTGCCAGCATCAACCCCGGACAGGACATGAACACTGAAGCTTTCTTT; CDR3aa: CASINPGQDMNTEAFF
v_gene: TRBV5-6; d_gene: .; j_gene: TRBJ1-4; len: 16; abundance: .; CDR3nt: TGTGCCAGCAGGACACGGGAGGCGGCGTCAGATGAAAAACTGTTTTTT; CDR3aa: CASRTREAASDEKLFF
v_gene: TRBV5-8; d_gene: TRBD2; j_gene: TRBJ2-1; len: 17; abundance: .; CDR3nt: TGTGCCAGCAGCTTGGTTTTAGCACTAGCGGGATACAATGAGCAGTTCTTC; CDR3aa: CASSLVLALAGYNEQFF
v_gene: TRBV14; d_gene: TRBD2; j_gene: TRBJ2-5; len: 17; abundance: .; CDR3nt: TGTGCCAGCAGCCAAGCCCAGGGACTAGCGGGACAAGAGACCCAGTACTTC; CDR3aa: CASSQAQGLAGQETQYF
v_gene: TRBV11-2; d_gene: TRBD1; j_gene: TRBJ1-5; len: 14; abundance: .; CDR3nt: TGTGCCAGCAGTCGGACAGGGGGCAATCAGCCCCAGCATTTT; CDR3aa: CASSRTGGNQPQHF
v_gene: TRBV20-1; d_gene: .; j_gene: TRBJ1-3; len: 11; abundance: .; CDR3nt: TGCAGTGTCAGCTCTGGAAACACCATATATTTT; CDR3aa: CSVSSGNTIYF
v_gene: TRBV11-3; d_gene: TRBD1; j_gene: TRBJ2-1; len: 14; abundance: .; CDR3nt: TGTGCCAGCAGCTCCCGGACAGGCTACAATGAGCAGTTCTTC; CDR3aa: CASSSRTGYNEQFF
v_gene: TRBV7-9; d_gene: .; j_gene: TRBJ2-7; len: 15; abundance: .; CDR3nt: TGTGCCAGCAGCTTAGTAGGACCCCGAGGGGGCGAGCAGTACTTC; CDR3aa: CASSLVGPRGGEQYF
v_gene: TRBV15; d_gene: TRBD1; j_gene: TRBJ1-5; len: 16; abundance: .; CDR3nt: TGTGCCACCAGGCATTCCGGGACAGGGTATAGTCAGCCCCAGCATTTT; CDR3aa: CATRHSGTGYSQPQHF
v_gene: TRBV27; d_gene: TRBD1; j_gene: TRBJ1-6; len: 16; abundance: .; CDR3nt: TGTGCCAGCAGTTTTAGGACAGGGGGGAATCTTTCACCCCTCCACTTT; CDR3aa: CASSFRTGGNLSPLHF
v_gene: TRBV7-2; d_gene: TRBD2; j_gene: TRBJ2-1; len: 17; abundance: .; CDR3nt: TGTGCCAGCAGCTTATCCTCCCTAGCGGGGGGGCAAAATGAGCAGTTCTTC; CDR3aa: CASSLSSLAGGQNEQFF
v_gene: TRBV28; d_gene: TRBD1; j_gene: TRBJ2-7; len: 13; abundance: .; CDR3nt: TGTGCCAGCAGTTTGGACAGGTTGGACGAGCAGTACTTC; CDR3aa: CASSLDRLDEQYF
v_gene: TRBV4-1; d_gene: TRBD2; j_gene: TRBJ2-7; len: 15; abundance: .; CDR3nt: TGCGCCAGCAGCCACAGCGGGAGGAGCTCGGACGAGCAGTACTTC; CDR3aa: CASSHSGRSSDEQYF
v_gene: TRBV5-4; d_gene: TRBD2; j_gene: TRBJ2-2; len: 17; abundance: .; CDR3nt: TGTGCCAGCAGCTTACTCGCGGGAGGGATTATCGCCGGGGAGCTGTTTTTT; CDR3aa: CASSLLAGGIIAGELFF
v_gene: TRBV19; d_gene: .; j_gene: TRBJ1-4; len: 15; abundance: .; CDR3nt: TGTGCCAGTAGTTTTTCCGGGCAGGGAGGTGAAAAACTGTTTTTT; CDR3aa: CASSFSGQGGEKLFF
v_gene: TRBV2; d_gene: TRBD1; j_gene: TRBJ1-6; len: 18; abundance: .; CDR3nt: TGTGCCAGCAGTAAGTCCCATACACAGGGGGCCTATAATTCACCCCTCCACTTT; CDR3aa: CASSKSHTQGAYNSPLHF
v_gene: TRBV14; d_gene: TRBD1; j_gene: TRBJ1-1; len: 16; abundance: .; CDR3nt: TGTGCCAGCAGCCATTGGACAGGGTTTATTGACACTGAAGCTTTCTTT; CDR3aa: CASSHWTGFIDTEAFF
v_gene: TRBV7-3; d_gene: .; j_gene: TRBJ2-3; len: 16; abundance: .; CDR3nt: TGTGCCAGCAGCTCGAGGACATGGTTGGGCACAGATACGCAGTATTTT; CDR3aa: CASSSRTWLGTDTQYF
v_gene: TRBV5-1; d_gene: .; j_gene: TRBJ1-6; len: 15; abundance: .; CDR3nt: TGCGCCAGCAGCGGAGGACGGCCGTATAATTCACCCCTCCACTTT; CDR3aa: CASSGGRPYNSPLHF
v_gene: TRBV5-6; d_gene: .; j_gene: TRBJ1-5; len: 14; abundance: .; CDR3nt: TGTGCCAGCAGCTTGGGACAAAGCAATCAGCCCCAGCATTTT; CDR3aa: CASSLGQSNQPQHF
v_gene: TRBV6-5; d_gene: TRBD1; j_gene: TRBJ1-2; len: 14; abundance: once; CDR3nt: TGTGCCAGCAGTTACTCCGGGACAGGACAAGGCTACACCTTC; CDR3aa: CASSYSGTGQGYTF